The source of this TCR beta chain is a study of cytomegalovirus exposure and HLA in healthy donors. Study-wide points: Follow-up analysis later connected one missense variant in DCLRE1C with trimming of TCR beta V- and J-genes. Productive rates of about 90% or about 30% were seen for most TCR beta V segments in an earlier analysis.

With 60 Vbeta and 13 Jbeta primers, the PCR was carried out. Assay: immunoSEQ multiplex PCR; the TCRdb copy retains only in-frame clones and omits some. Of more than 100,000 clones in the sample, approximately 64% are singletons; the top ten hold 2.4%. A remark on this clone: Its antigen is not identified. The same CDR3 also results from other DNA sequences found in this sample.

This CDR3 is 14 amino acids long. The V gene's germline CDR1 is SGHTA and CDR2 FQGNSA. The V and J ends lost 5 bases and 5 bases respectively, with 13 bases between them. Donors were ostensibly healthy at sampling, although undocumented immune exposures were probable. Input material: PBMCs. The J gene is TRBJ1-5, the V gene TRBV7-2; no firm D call. This clonotype originated in a middle-aged woman in good health and CMV-seronegative. This CDR3 reads CASSLRGGDQPQHF. CDR3 sequence (DNA): TGTGCCAGCAGCCTGCGGGGAGGCGATCAGCCCCAGCATTTT.